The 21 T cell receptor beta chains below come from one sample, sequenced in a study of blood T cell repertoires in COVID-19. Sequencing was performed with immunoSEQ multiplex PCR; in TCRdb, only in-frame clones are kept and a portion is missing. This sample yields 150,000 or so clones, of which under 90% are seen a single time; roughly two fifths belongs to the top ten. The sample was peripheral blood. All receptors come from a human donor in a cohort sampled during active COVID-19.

CDR3 nucleotides: TGTGCCAGCAGTTTAATTGGACTGCCAGGGGGCATTCAGTACTTC. It is translated as CASSLIGLPGGIQYF. The V and J genes are TRBV27 and TRBJ2-4, with 7 bases lining up with TRBD1. The CDR3 contains 15 residues. Germline loops: CDR1 MNHEY, CDR2 SMNVEV (reference sequence). After removal of 2 bases from V and 9 bases from J, the junction contained 10 bases not matched to a gene.

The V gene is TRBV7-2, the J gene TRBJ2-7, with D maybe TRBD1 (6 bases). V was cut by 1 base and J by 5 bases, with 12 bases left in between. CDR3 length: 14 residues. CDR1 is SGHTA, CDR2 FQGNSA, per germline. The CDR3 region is CASSLVAGVHEQYF. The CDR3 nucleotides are TGTGCCAGCAGCTTAGTTGCAGGGGTCCACGAGCAGTACTTC.

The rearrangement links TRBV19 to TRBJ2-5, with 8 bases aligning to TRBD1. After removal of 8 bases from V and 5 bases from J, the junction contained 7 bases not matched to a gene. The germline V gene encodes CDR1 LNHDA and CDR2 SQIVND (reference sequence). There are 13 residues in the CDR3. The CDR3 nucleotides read TGTGCCAGTGATGACAGGGGAAGCGAGACCCAGTACTTC. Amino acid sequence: CASDDRGSETQYF.

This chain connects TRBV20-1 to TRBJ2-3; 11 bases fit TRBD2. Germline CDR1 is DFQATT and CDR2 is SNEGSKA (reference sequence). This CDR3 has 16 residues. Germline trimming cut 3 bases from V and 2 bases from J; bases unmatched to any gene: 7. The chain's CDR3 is CSASLSGGGSTDTQYF. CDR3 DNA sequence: TGCAGTGCTAGTCTTAGCGGGGGGGGCTCCACAGATACGCAGTATTTT.

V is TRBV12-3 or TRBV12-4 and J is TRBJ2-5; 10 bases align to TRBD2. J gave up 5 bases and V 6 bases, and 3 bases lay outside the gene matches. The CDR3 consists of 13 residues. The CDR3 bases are TGTGCCAGCAGCAAGACTAGCGGGGAGACCCAGTACTTC. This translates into CASSKTSGETQYF.

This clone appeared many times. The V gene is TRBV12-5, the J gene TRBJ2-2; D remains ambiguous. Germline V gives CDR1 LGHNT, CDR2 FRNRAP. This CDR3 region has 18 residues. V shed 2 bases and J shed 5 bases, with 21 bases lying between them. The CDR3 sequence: CASGLPATISLRTGELFF. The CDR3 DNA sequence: TGTGCTAGTGGTTTGCCAGCTACTATCAGTCTACGGACCGGGGAGCTGTTTTTT. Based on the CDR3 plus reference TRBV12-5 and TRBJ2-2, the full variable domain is DARVTQTPRHKVTEMGQEVTMRCQPILGHNTVFWYRQTMMQGLELLAYFRNRAPLDDSGMPKDRFSAEMPDATLATLKIQPSEPRDSAVYFCASGLPATISLRTGELFFGEGSRLTVL.

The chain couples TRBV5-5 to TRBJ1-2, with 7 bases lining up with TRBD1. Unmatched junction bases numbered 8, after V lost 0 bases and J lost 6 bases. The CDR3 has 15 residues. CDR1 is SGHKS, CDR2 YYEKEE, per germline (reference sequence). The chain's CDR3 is CASSLGAGGGNGYTF. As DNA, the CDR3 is TGTGCCAGCAGCTTGGGTGCAGGGGGTGGGAATGGCTACACCTTC.

The CDR3 region has the DNA TGCAGTGCTACGGGTCCCGAGGGAGCTTTCTTT. Translated, it gives CSATGPEGAFF. The rearrangement uses TRBV20-1 and TRBJ1-1; no clear D gene. CDR1 and CDR2 from the germline V gene are DFQATT and SNEGSKA (reference sequence). V shed 4 bases and J shed 10 bases, with 13 bases lying between them. The CDR3 contains 11 residues.

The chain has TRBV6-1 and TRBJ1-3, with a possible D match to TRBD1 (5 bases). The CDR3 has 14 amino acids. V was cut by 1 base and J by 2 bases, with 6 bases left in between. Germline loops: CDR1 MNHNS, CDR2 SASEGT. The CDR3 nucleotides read TGTGCCAGCAGTGAAGTAGGGGCTGGAAACACCATATATTTT. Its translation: CASSEVGAGNTIYF.

CDR3 amino acids: CASSLGGENYGYTF. CDR3 in DNA: TGCGCCAGCAGCTTGGGCGGGGAAAACTATGGCTACACCTTC. The chain joins TRBV5-1 to TRBJ1-2; the D is unclear. Germline CDR1 is SGHRS and CDR2 is YFSETQ. The CDR3 extends over 14 amino acids. Trimming stripped 0 bases from V and 2 bases from J, with 8 bases between.

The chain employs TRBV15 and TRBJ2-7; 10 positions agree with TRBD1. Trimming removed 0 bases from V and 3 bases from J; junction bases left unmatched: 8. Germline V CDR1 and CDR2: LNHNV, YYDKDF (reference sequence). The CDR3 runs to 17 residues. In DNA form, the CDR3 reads TGTGCCACCAGCAGAGAGGTCGTAGGGACAGGGGACTACGAGCAGTACTTC. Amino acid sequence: CATSREVVGTGDYEQYF.

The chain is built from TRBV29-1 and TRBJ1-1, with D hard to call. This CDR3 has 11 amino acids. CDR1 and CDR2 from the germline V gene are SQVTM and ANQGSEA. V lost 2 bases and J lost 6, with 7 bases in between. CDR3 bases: TGCAGCGTTGAACCCGGGGCTGAAGCTTTCTTT. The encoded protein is CSVEPGAEAFF.

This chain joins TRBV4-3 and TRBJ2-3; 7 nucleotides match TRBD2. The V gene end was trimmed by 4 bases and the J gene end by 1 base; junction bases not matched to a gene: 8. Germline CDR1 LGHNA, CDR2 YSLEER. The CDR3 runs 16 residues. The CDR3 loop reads CASSRGGAVGTDTQYF. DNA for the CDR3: TGCGCCAGCAGCCGGGGGGGAGCGGTGGGCACAGATACGCAGTATTTT.

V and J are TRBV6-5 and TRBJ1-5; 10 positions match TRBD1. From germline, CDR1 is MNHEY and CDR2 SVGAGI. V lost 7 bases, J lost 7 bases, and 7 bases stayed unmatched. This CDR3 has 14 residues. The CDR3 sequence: CASITDRGIQPQHF. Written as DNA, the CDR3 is TGTGCCAGCATCACGGACAGGGGGATACAGCCCCAGCATTTT.

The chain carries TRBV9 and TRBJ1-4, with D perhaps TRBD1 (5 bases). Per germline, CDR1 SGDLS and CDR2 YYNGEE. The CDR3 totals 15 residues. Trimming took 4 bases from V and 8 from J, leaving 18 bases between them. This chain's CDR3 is CASSPRGSLREKLFF. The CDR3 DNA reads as TGTGCCAGCAGCCCCCGGGGGTCCCTTCGAGAAAAACTGTTTTTT.

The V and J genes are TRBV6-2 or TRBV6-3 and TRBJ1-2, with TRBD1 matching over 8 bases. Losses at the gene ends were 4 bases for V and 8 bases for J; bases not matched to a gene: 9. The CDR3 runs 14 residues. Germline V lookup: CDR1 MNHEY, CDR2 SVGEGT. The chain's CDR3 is CASSSDRERGGYTF. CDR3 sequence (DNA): TGTGCCAGCAGTTCGGACAGGGAGAGGGGAGGCTACACCTTC.

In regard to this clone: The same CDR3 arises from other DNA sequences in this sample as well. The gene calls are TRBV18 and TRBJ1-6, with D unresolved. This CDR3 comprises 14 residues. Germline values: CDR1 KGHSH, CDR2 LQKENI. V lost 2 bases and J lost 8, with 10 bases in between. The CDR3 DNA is TGTGCCAGCTCACCATCCGGAGGCGATTCACCCCTCCACTTT. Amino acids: CASSPSGGDSPLHF.

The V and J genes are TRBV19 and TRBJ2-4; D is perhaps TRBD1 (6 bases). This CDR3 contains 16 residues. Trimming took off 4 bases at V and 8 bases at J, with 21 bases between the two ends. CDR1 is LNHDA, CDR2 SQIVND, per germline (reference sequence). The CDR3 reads CASSTSGVAQWDIQYF. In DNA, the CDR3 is TGTGCCAGTAGTACGTCAGGGGTTGCCCAGTGGGACATTCAGTACTTC.

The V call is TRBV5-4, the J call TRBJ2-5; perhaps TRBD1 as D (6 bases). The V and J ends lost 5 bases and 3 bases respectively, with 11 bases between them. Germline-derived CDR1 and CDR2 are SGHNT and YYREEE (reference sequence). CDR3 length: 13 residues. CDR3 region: CASSKAGEETQYF. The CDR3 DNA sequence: TGTGCCAGCAGTAAGGCAGGGGAAGAGACCCAGTACTTC.

The CDR3 nucleotides read TGTGCCAGCACCTCGGGTAGCGGAGCCACCGGGGAGCTGTTTTTT. Translating gives CASTSGSGATGELFF. This chain uses TRBV7-2 with TRBJ2-2, with D possibly being TRBD2 (6 bases). Germline CDR1 SGHTA, CDR2 FQGNSA. Trimming pared 7 bases from V and 4 bases from J, leaving 16 bases between. This CDR3 has 15 residues.

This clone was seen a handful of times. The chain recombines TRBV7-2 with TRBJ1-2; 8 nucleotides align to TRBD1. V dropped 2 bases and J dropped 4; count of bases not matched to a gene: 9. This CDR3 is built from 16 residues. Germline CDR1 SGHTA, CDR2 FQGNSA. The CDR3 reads CASSLSGTGGSYGYTF. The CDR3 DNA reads TGTGCCAGCAGCTTATCGGGGACAGGAGGGAGCTATGGCTACACCTTC.